One sample yielded the 22 T cell receptor beta chains listed below, sequenced in a study of T cell responses to AZD1222 COVID-19 vaccine. Assay: immunoSEQ multiplex PCR; the TCRdb copy retains only in-frame clones and omits some. In the table there are more than 150,000 clones, roughly 90% of which are singletons. The material was peripheral blood, obtained 28 days after the second AZD1222 dose. All receptors derive from an adult who received the AZD1222 COVID-19 vaccine.

This clone was counted only a few times. V and J are TRBV19 and TRBJ2-5; D perhaps matches TRBD2 (5 bases). Germline CDR1 reads LNHDA; CDR2 reads SQIVND (reference sequence). The CDR3 totals 11 residues. V lost 8 bases to trimming and J lost 4 bases, with 8 bases between them. The chain's CDR3 is CASRRGETQYF. Here the CDR3 DNA reads TGTGCCAGTCGACGGGGAGAGACCCAGTACTTC.

V gene TRBV19 combines with J gene TRBJ1-2; TRBD1 matches 10 bases. The CDR3 has 17 residues. With V trimmed by 2 bases and J by 3 bases, 9 bases remained unmatched. Germline loops: CDR1 LNHDA, CDR2 SQIVND (reference sequence). CDR3 bases: TGTGCCAGTAGTATACGGGGGACAGGGGTTGTTCACTATGGCTACACCTTC. This encodes CASSIRGTGVVHYGYTF.

CDR3 bases: TGTGCCAGCAGCCCCTTAAACACTGAAGCTTTCTTT. Protein: CASSPLNTEAFF. The chain has TRBV13 and TRBJ1-1; D unresolved. This CDR3 has 12 residues. Deletions cut 5 bases from V and 2 bases from J, with 6 bases between. Germline CDR1 and CDR2: PRHDT and FYEKMQ (reference sequence). Complete variable domain (other parts from reference TRBV13 and TRBJ1-1): AAGVIQSPRHLIKEKRETATLKCYPIPRHDTVYWYQQGPGQDPQFLISFYEKMQSDKGSIPDRFSAQQFSDYHSELNMSSLELGDSALYFCASSPLNTEAFFGQGTRLTVV.

The chain has TRBV6-6 and TRBJ1-2; 8 bases align to TRBD1. CDR1 and CDR2 (germline): MNHNY, SVGAGI (reference sequence). Germline trimming cut 2 bases from V and 5 bases from J; bases unmatched to any gene: 10. The CDR3 consists of 16 residues. The CDR3 sequence is CASSYPQGEQWYGYTF. As DNA, the CDR3 is TGTGCCAGCAGTTACCCACAGGGGGAGCAGTGGTATGGCTACACCTTC.

The CDR3 loop reads CASSLRHGEQFF. The DNA for the CDR3 is TGTGCCAGCAGCCTCCGTCACGGTGAGCAGTTCTTC. The chain has TRBV28 and TRBJ2-1; D unresolved. The germline CDR1 and CDR2 sequences are MDHEN and SYDVKM. The ends were cut back, 6 bases at V and 9 bases at J, with 12 bases in the middle. There are 12 residues in the CDR3. The full variable domain, in which reference TRBV28 and TRBJ2-1 provide the parts outside the CDR3, is DVKVTQSSRYLVKRTGEKVFLECVQDMDHENMFWYRQDPGLGLRLIYFSYDVKMKEKGDIPEGYSVSREKKERFSLILESASTNQTSMYLCASSLRHGEQFFGPGTRLTVL.

The chain has TRBV11-3 and TRBJ1-4; D remains ambiguous. Trimming left V 0 bases short and J 8 bases short, with 10 bases between. The CDR3 is made up of 14 amino acids. The V gene's germline CDR1 is SGHNT and CDR2 YENEEA. The CDR3 region is CASSLDVGREKLFF. The CDR3 region has the DNA TGTGCCAGCAGCTTAGACGTCGGCCGAGAAAAACTGTTTTTT.

The V call is TRBV5-1, the J call TRBJ2-7; D gene uncertain. Germline CDR1 is SGHRS and CDR2 is YFSETQ. V was clipped by 0 bases and J by 4 bases, with 11 bases between them. The CDR3 runs to 14 residues. The CDR3 DNA is TGCGCCAGCAGCTTGGCCGTAGCAGGTTACGAGCAGTACTTC. As protein: CASSLAVAGYEQYF.

The chain couples TRBV19 to TRBJ2-5; D could derive from TRBD1 or TRBD2 (5 bases each). CDR1 and CDR2 from the germline V gene are LNHDA and SQIVND (reference sequence). V was trimmed by 5 bases and J by 1 base, leaving 14 bases between them. CDR3 length: 15 residues. DNA of the CDR3: TGTGCCAGTAGTGCCTACCCGGGACCCCAAGAGACCCAGTACTTC. Its translation is CASSAYPGPQETQYF.

V gene TRBV5-5 combines with J gene TRBJ1-1; TRBD1 matches 10 bases. This CDR3 is 14 amino acids long. The junction had 1 base not matched to a gene; V was cut back by 4 bases and J by 1 base. In germline, CDR1 is SGHKS, CDR2 YYEKEE (reference sequence). The CDR3 DNA reads TGTGCCAGCAGCAGGACAGGGGGGAACACTGAAGCTTTCTTT. Its translation: CASSRTGGNTEAFF.

The chain couples TRBV28 to TRBJ2-7; TRBD2 aligns across 10 bases. After removal of 4 bases from V and 3 bases from J, the junction contained 6 bases not matched to a gene. CDR3 length equals 15 residues. Germline CDR1 reads MDHEN; CDR2 reads SYDVKM. The CDR3 DNA reads TGTGCCAGCAGTTCCCGAACTAGCGGGAACTACGAGCAGTACTTC. Its translation: CASSSRTSGNYEQYF.

The chain recombines TRBV27 with TRBJ1-2; a possible D gene is TRBD1 (6 bases). CDR1 is MNHEY, CDR2 SMNVEV, per germline (reference sequence). Trimming left V 0 bases short and J 5 bases short, with 19 bases between. This CDR3 is 17 amino acids long. CDR3 amino acids: CASSLSMRGAGGYGYTF. The CDR3 DNA reads TGTGCCAGCAGTTTATCGATGAGGGGGGCCGGAGGATATGGCTACACCTTC.

The chain is built from TRBV25-1 and TRBJ2-3, with D tentatively TRBD1 (6 bases). The germline V gene has CDR1 MGHDK and CDR2 SYGVNS. There are 15 residues in the CDR3. V was trimmed by 3 bases and J by 3 bases, leaving 13 bases between them. As DNA, the CDR3 is TGTGCCAGCAGTGATCTGGGGGCAGGGACAGATACGCAGTATTTT. This codes for CASSDLGAGTDTQYF.

The V and J genes are TRBV18 and TRBJ1-1, with D possibly matching TRBD1 (5 bases). Between the trimmed V and J ends, which lost 1 base and 11 bases, there was a span of 14 bases. Germline CDR1 KGHSH, CDR2 LQKENI. The CDR3 has 13 residues. CDR3 sequence reads: CASSPRDQGVAFF. The CDR3 DNA sequence: TGTGCCAGCTCACCACGGGACCAAGGAGTGGCTTTCTTT.

The rearrangement links TRBV5-1 to TRBJ1-5, with 7 bases identical to TRBD1. The CDR3 is made up of 21 amino acids. Germline CDR1 and CDR2: SGHRS and YFSETQ. J lost 4 bases, V lost 4 bases, and 26 bases had no gene match. CDR3 coding DNA: TGCGCCAGCAGCGTGTGGGCTGGGGACAGAGGCCCTGCGTTTCGGAATCAGCCCCAGCATTTT. This encodes CASSVWAGDRGPAFRNQPQHF.

The chain recombines TRBV9 with TRBJ2-2; D is uncertain. Trimming took off 0 bases at V and 1 base at J, with 4 bases between the two ends. Germline values: CDR1 SGDLS, CDR2 YYNGEE. This CDR3 comprises 14 residues. The CDR3 protein is CASSVGRNTGELFF. CDR3 nucleotide sequence: TGTGCCAGCAGCGTAGGAAGGAACACCGGGGAGCTGTTTTTT.

The genes are TRBV3-1 (or the pseudogene TRBV3-2) and TRBJ1-2; possible D gene TRBD1, 6 bases. Germline assignment: CDR1 LGHDT and CDR2 YNNKEL (reference sequence). V shed 1 base and J shed 6 bases, with 15 bases lying between them. The CDR3 has 15 residues. CDR3 bases: TGTGCCAGCAGCCAAGGGTGGCAGGGGATCGATGGCTACACCTTC. Its translation is CASSQGWQGIDGYTF.

The chain recombines TRBV7-9 with TRBJ1-1; the D is unclear. Germline CDR1 reads SEHNR; CDR2 reads FQNEAQ (reference sequence). V was shortened by 8 bases and J by 3 bases, with 13 bases between the two germline ends. The CDR3 has 13 amino acids. CDR3 amino acids: CASVASEDTEAFF. The CDR3 DNA follows: TGTGCCAGCGTGGCCTCCGAGGACACTGAAGCTTTCTTT.

The rearrangement joins TRBV7-9 to TRBJ1-5; D uncertain. Germline values: CDR1 SEHNR, CDR2 FQNEAQ (reference sequence). The CDR3 extends over 14 amino acids. V lost 2 bases to trimming and J lost 3 bases, with 8 bases between them. The CDR3 DNA follows: TGTGCCAGCAGCTTAAATCACGACAATCAGCCCCAGCATTTT. The encoded protein is CASSLNHDNQPQHF.

The chain uses TRBV4-2 and TRBJ2-7, with a tentative D call TRBD2 (5 bases). In germline, CDR1 is LGHNA, CDR2 YNFKEQ. The V end was cut by 1 base, the J end by 3 bases, with 13 bases between. The CDR3 length is 15 residues. The CDR3 spells CASSQGSGYGYEQYF. The CDR3 DNA reads as TGTGCCAGCAGCCAAGGCAGCGGATATGGCTACGAGCAGTACTTC.

This chain uses TRBV3-1 (or the pseudogene TRBV3-2) with TRBJ2-7; D might be TRBD2 (5 bases). The ends were cut back, 1 base at V and 3 bases at J, with 7 bases in the middle. The germline CDR1 and CDR2 sequences are LGHDT and YNNKEL (reference sequence). The CDR3 sequence is 13 residues long. CDR3 sequence reads: CASSQGTLYEQYF. In DNA, the CDR3 is TGTGCCAGCAGCCAAGGGACTCTCTACGAGCAGTACTTC.

V is TRBV6-6 and J is TRBJ1-2, with 10 bases aligning to TRBD1. This CDR3 has 16 residues. V was pared by 6 bases and J by 4 bases, with 11 bases of the junction left unmatched. CDR1 is MNHNY and CDR2 is SVGAGI in the germline V gene (reference sequence). The CDR3 nucleotides read TGTGCCAGCAGAACTACGACAGGGGGCGCGGGCTATGGCTACACCTTC. This sequence encodes CASRTTTGGAGYGYTF.

The rearrangement links TRBV18 to TRBJ1-5; tentatively, D is TRBD1 (5 bases). Trimming shortened V by 6 bases and J by 9 bases, and 24 bases separated the two germline ends. CDR1 and CDR2 from the germline V gene are KGHSH and LQKENI. The CDR3 totals 16 residues. DNA of the CDR3: TGTGCCAGCTCTAGCTCCAGAACAGTAGGGAGGGGGCCCCAGCATTTT. Amino acids: CASSSSRTVGRGPQHF. The whole variable domain, filled in from reference TRBV18 and TRBJ1-5, reads NAGVMQNPRHLVRRRGQEARLRCSPMKGHSHVYWYRQLPEEGLKFMVYLQKENIIDESGMPKERFSAEFPKEGPSILRIQQVVRGDSAAYFCASSSSRTVGRGPQHFGDGTRLSIL.